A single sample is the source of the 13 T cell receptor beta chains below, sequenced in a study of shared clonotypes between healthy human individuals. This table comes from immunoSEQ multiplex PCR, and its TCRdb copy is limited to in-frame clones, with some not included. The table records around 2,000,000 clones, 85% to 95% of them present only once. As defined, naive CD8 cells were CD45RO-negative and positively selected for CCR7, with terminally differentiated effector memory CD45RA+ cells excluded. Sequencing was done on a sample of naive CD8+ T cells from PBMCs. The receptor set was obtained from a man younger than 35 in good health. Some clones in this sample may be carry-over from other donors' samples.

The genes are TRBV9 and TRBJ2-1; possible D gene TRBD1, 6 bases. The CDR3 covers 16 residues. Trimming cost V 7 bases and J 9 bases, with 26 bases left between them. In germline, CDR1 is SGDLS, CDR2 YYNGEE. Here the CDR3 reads CASSGIWGREVVEQFF. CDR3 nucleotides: TGTGCCAGCTCCGGTATTTGGGGGCGTGAGGTCGTTGAGCAGTTCTTC.

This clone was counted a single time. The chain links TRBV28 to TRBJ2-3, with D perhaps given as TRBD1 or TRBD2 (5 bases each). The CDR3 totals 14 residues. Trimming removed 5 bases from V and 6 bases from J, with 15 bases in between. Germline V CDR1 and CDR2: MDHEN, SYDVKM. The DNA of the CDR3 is TGTGCCAGCAGTCCTTACCTAGAGGGGGATACGCAGTATTTT. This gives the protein CASSPYLEGDTQYF. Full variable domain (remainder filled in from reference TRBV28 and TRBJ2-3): DVKVTQSSRYLVKRTGEKVFLECVQDMDHENMFWYRQDPGLGLRLIYFSYDVKMKEKGDIPEGYSVSREKKERFSLILESASTNQTSMYLCASSPYLEGDTQYFGPGTRLTVL.

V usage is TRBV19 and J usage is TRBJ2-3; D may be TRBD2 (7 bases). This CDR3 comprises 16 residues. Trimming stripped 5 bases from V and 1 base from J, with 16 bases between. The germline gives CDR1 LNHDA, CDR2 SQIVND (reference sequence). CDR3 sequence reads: CASSLGGGDRTDTQYF. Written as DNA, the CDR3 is TGTGCCAGTAGTCTAGGGGGAGGGGACCGCACAGATACGCAGTATTTT.

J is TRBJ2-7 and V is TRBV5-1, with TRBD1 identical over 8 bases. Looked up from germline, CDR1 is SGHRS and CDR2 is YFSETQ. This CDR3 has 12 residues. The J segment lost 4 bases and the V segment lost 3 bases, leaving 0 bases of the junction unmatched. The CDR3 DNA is TGCGCCAGCAGCTGGACAGGGTACGAGCAGTACTTC. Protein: CASSWTGYEQYF. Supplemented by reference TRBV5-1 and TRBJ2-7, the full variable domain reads KAGVTQTPRYLIKTRGQQVTLSCSPISGHRSVSWYQQTPGQGLQFLFEYFSETQRNKGNFPGRFSGRQFSNSRSEMNVSTLELGDSALYLCASSWTGYEQYFGPGTRLTVT.

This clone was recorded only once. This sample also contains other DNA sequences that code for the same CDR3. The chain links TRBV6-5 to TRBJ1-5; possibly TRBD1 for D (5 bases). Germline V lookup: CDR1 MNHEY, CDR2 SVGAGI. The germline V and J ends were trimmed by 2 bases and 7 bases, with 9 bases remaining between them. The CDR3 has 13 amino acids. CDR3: CASSYGEGQPQHF. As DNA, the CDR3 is TGTGCCAGCAGTTACGGGGAGGGGCAGCCCCAGCATTTT.

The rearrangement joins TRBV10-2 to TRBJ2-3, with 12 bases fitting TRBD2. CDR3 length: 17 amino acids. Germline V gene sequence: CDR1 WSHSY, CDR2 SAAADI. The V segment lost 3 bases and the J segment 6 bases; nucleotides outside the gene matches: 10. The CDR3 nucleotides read TGCGCCAGCAGTGATTTTAGACTAGCGGGAGAGGTGGATACGCAGTATTTT. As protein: CASSDFRLAGEVDTQYF.

The DNA of the CDR3 is TGTGCCAGCAGTTACGAGTTGCAGACGTACAATGAGCAGTTCTTC. Amino acid sequence: CASSYELQTYNEQFF. This chain links TRBV6-5 with TRBJ2-1, with D unclear. The CDR3 is 15 amino acids. Per the germline V gene, CDR1 is MNHEY and CDR2 is SVGAGI. The ends were cut back, 2 bases at V and 4 bases at J, with 12 bases in the middle.

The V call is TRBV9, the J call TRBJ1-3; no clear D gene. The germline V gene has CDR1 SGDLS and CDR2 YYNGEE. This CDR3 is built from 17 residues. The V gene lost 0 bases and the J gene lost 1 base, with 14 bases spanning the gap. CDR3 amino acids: CASSVDVSVSSGNTIYF. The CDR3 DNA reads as TGTGCCAGCAGCGTAGATGTGTCGGTGTCGTCTGGAAACACCATATATTTT.

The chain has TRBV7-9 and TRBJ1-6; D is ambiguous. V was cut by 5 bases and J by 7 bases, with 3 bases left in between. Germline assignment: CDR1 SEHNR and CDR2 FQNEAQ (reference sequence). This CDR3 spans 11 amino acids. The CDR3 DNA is TGTGCCAGCAGCCCCAATTCACCCCTCCACTTT. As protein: CASSPNSPLHF.

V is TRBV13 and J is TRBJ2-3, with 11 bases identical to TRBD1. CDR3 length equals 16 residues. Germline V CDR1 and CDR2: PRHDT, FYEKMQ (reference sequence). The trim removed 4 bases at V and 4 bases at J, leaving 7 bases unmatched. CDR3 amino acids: CASSSRDRGGADTQYF. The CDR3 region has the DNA TGTGCCAGCAGCTCCCGGGACAGGGGGGGGGCAGATACGCAGTATTTT. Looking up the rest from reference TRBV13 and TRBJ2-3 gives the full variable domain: AAGVIQSPRHLIKEKRETATLKCYPIPRHDTVYWYQQGPGQDPQFLISFYEKMQSDKGSIPDRFSAQQFSDYHSELNMSSLELGDSALYFCASSSRDRGGADTQYFGPGTRLTVL.

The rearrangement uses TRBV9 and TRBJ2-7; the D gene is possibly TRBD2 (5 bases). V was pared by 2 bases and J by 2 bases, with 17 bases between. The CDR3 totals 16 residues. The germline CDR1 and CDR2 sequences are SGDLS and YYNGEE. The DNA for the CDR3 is TGTGCCAGCAGCGTGGGAAAAACGGAGGAGACCTACGAGCAGTACTTC. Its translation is CASSVGKTEETYEQYF.

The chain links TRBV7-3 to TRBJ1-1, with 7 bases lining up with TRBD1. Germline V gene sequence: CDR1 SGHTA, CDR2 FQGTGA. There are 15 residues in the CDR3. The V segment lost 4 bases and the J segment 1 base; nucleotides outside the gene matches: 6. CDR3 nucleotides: TGTGCCAGCAGCTCGTCAGGGACAGCGAACACTGAAGCTTTCTTT. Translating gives CASSSSGTANTEAFF.

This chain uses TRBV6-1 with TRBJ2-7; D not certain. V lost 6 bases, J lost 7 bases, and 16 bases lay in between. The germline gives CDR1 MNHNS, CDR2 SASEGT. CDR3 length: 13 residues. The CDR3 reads CASRNSLGREQYF. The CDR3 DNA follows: TGTGCCAGCAGGAATTCTTTAGGGCGAGAGCAGTACTTC.